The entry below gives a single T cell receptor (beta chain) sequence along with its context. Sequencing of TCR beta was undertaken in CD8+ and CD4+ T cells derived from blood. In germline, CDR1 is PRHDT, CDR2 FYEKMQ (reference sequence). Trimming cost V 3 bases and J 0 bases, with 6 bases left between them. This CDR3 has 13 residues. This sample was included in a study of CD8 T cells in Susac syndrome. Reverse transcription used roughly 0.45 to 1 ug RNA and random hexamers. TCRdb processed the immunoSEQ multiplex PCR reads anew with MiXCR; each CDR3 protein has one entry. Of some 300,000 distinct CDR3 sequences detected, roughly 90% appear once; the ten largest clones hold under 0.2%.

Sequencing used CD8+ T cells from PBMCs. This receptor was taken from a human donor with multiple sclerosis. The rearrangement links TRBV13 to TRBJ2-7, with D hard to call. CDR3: CASSFDGSYEQYF. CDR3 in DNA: TGTGCCAGCAGCTTTGACGGCTCCTACGAGCAGTACTTC. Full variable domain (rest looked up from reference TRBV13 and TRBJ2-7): AAGVIQSPRHLIKEKRETATLKCYPIPRHDTVYWYQQGPGQDPQFLISFYEKMQSDKGSIPDRFSAQQFSDYHSELNMSSLELGDSALYFCASSFDGSYEQYFGPGTRLTVT.